The text below deals with one T cell receptor (beta chain). Its antigen is still unknown. This sample is part of a study of cytomegalovirus exposure and HLA in healthy donors. PCR employed 60 Vbeta and 13 Jbeta primers. TCRdb's copy holds only in-frame clones and misses some; the assay was immunoSEQ multiplex PCR. Of about 120,000 clones listed, 80% are singletons. Study outcomes and limitations: The classifier was said to identify cytomegalovirus status with high specificity and sensitivity. Using a false discovery rate of 0.05, a later analysis showed that 16,000 or so TCR beta sequences were associated with HLA alleles. Later on, an analysis showed TCR association rates differing by HLA locus, with DRB1 the most and HLA-C the fewest. Looking again later, the authors saw that most CMV-associated TCR beta chains seemed HLA-restricted.

Per germline, CDR1 SGHAT and CDR2 FQNNGV. The V and J ends lost 4 bases and 0 bases respectively, with 13 bases between them. The CDR3 consists of 17 residues. The TCR originated in a female donor in good health and CMV-seropositive. V gene TRBV11-2 combines with J gene TRBJ2-6, with TRBD1 as a possible D gene (6 bases). The sequenced sample consisted of PBMCs. Written as DNA, the CDR3 is TGTGCCAGCAGCTCATCACAGGGAAACTCTGGGGCCAACGTCCTGACTTTC. Its translation: CASSSSQGNSGANVLTF.